The 8 T cell receptor beta chains below come from one sample, sequenced in a study of shared clonotypes between healthy human individuals. This table comes from immunoSEQ multiplex PCR, and its TCRdb copy is limited to in-frame clones, with some not included. This sample has about 1.1 million clones, with roughly 74% found just once. Sequences were obtained from memory CD4+ T cells from PBMCs. The subset was: CD45RA-negative fraction. The receptors shown here come from a man between 18 and 29 years old in good health. Some clones in this sample may be carry-over from other donors' samples.

At least ten counts were recorded for this clone. Other DNA sequences from this sample encode an identical CDR3 as well. The V and J genes are TRBV2 and TRBJ1-2; D not certain. Germline CDR1 is SNHLY and CDR2 is FYNNEI. The CDR3 covers 11 residues. Between the trimmed V and J ends, which lost 5 bases and 4 bases, there was a span of 5 bases. CDR3 sequence reads: CASSPVYGYTF. The DNA of the CDR3 is TGTGCCAGCAGTCCTGTCTATGGCTACACCTTC. The full variable domain, in which reference TRBV2 and TRBJ1-2 provide the parts outside the CDR3, is EPEVTQTPSHQVTQMGQEVILRCVPISNHLYFYWYRQILGQKVEFLVSFYNNEISEKSEIFDDQFSVERPDGSNFTLKIRSTKLEDSAMYFCASSPVYGYTFGSGTRLTVV.

V is TRBV29-1 and J is TRBJ2-5; D is unclear. The germline V gene encodes CDR1 SQVTM and CDR2 ANQGSEA. The V end was cut by 4 bases, the J end by 5 bases, with 11 bases between. CDR3 length: 12 residues. The CDR3 DNA reads as TGCAGCGTTGCAATAGGGATGGAGACCCAGTACTTC. Protein sequence: CSVAIGMETQYF.

The V gene is TRBV7-2, the J gene TRBJ2-7; no definite D call. Trimming left V 2 bases short and J 2 bases short, with 10 bases between. The germline V gene has CDR1 SGHTA and CDR2 FQGNSA. The CDR3 is 14 amino acids. The CDR3 sequence: CASSLTRATYEQYF. CDR3 DNA: TGTGCCAGCAGCTTAACCCGGGCCACCTACGAGCAGTACTTC.

The chain joins TRBV7-2 to TRBJ2-1; D uncertain. The ends were cut back, 3 bases at V and 7 bases at J, with 10 bases in the middle. CDR1 SGHTA and CDR2 FQGNSA come from the germline V gene. CDR3 length: 13 residues. CDR3 DNA: TGTGCCAGCAGCTTCGACTCTTTTAATGAGCAGTTCTTC. The encoded protein is CASSFDSFNEQFF.

The table lists this clone with a few counts. The chain carries TRBV6-1 and TRBJ2-7; D gene unclear. CDR3 length: 13 amino acids. Germline lookup yields CDR1 MNHNS and CDR2 SASEGT. Trimming cost V 3 bases and J 2 bases, with 8 bases left between them. The CDR3 nucleotides read TGTGCCAGCAGTGAGACAAACGCCTACGAGCAGTACTTC. Translation gives CASSETNAYEQYF.

J is TRBJ2-1 and V is TRBV7-3; D is uncertain. The CDR3 length is 13 residues. Deletions cut 5 bases from V and 5 bases from J, with 10 bases between. Looked up from germline, CDR1 is SGHTA and CDR2 is FQGTGA. The CDR3 sequence: CASSPGSNNEQFF. The CDR3 DNA is TGTGCCAGCAGCCCCGGCAGCAACAATGAGCAGTTCTTC.

The V and J genes are TRBV27 and TRBJ1-4; D call uncertain. There are 17 residues in the CDR3. V was cut by 5 bases and J by 0 bases, with 16 bases left in between. CDR1 is MNHEY, CDR2 SMNVEV, per germline (reference sequence). The CDR3 is CASSRVSGVATNEKLFF. CDR3 nucleotide sequence: TGTGCCAGCAGTAGGGTTTCAGGAGTTGCAACTAATGAAAAACTGTTTTTT.

As concerns this clone: The same CDR3 can be traced to other DNA sequences in this sample. The rearrangement links TRBV28 to TRBJ2-1; no reliable D call. V lost 3 bases and J lost 3, with 9 bases in between. The CDR3 extends over 14 amino acids. Germline CDR1 reads MDHEN; CDR2 reads SYDVKM. In DNA, the CDR3 is TGTGCCAGCAGTTTCGGCGGAAGCTACAATGAGCAGTTCTTC. It encodes CASSFGGSYNEQFF.